The clone carrying this T cell receptor (beta chain) was counted at least ten times. Its antigen is currently unknown. The data belong to a study of blood T cells in healthy people across ages. Study findings and constraints: The donors' CMV status was not determined, possibly confounding changes in expanded clonotypes. Per million T cells, TCR beta diversity dropped about linearly as age rose.

Trimming took 5 bases from V and 0 from J, leaving 14 bases between them. The V gene's germline CDR1 is LGHDT and CDR2 YNNKEL (reference sequence). This CDR3 spans 17 amino acids. Healthy Caucasian individuals from Russia aged roughly 6 to 100 were enrolled as donors. Primed by a sample-barcoded 5' primer and a J-beta primer mix, a second PCR proceeded for roughly 6 to 12 cycles. TCRdb processed the 5' RACE reads anew with MiXCR; each CDR3 protein has one entry. The data show 870,000 or so distinct CDR3 sequences, 29% seen once. The specimen sequenced was blood. The rearrangement links TRBV3-1 to TRBJ2-6, with D possibly being TRBD1 (6 bases). This receptor was identified in a woman older than 75 in good health. CDR3 nucleotides: TGTGCCAGCAGCTTGTTCCAGGGGAGCTCTGGGGCCAACGTCCTGACTTTC. The encoded protein is CASSLFQGSSGANVLTF. The whole variable domain, remainder taken from reference TRBV3-1 and TRBJ2-6, is DTAVSQTPKYLVTQMGNDKSIKCEQNLGHDTMYWYKQDSKKFLKIMFSYNNKELIINETVPNRFSPKSPDKAHLNLHINSLELGDSAVYFCASSLFQGSSGANVLTFGAGSRLTVL.